This T cell receptor beta chain was recovered during a study of blood T cell repertoires in COVID-19. Study at large: Donors in the United States, Italy and Spain gave samples during acute or convalescent COVID-19.

In the authors' methods: Estimation of nucleated cell counts was performed using reference gene primer amplification. TCRdb keeps only in-frame clones here, not all; method: immunoSEQ multiplex PCR. The V and J calls and clone size come from that table; D and trimming were worked out from the DNA. Of more than 250,000 clones in the sample, roughly 91% were seen once. J lost 2 bases, V lost 5 bases, and 21 bases had no gene match. Germline V gives CDR1 MDHEN, CDR2 SYDVKM. The CDR3 spans 20 residues. In this sample, this clone turned up once. The sequencing input was peripheral blood. The clonotype originates from a man between 45 and 60 years old with active or convalescent COVID-19. The chain carries TRBV28 and TRBJ2-7, with 10 bases lining up with TRBD1. The CDR3 is CASSTLSGTGATFSPYEQYF. In nucleotides, the CDR3 is TGTGCCAGCAGTACCCTCAGTGGGACAGGGGCCACTTTTTCGCCCTACGAGCAGTACTTC.